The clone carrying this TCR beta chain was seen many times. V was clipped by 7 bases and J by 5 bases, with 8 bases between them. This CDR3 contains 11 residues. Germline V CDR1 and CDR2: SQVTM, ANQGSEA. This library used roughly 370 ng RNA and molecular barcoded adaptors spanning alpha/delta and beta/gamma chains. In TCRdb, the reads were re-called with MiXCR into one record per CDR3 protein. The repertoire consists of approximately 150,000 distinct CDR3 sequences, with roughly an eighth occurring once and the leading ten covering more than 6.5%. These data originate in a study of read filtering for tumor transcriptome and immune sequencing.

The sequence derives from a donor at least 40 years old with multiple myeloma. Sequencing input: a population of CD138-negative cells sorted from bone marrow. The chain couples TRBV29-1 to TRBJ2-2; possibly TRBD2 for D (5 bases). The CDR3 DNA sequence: TGCAGCGCCCGGGGAACCGGGGAGCTGTTTTTT. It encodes CSARGTGELFF.